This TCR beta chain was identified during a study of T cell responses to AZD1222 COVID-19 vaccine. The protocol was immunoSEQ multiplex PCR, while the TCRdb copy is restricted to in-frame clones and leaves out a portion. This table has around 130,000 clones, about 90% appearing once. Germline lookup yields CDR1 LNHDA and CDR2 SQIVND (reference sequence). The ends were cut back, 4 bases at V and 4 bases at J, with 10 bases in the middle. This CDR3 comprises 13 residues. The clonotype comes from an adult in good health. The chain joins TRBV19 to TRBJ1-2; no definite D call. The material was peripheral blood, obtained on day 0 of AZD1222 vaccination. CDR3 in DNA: TGTGCCAGTAGTAGCTTCGCGGGCTATGGCTACACCTTC. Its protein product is CASSSFAGYGYTF.